What follows describes a single T cell receptor (beta chain). This sample's TCRbeta library carried unique molecular identifier barcodes. TCRdb itself ran the PCR reads through MiXCR, one entry per CDR3 protein. The table includes more than 150,000 distinct CDR3 sequences, roughly 7.5% detected once. This specimen belongs to a study of T-cell reconstitution after alpha-beta-depleted transplantation in children. The clonotype comes from a human donor who donated a stem cell graft to a child with Wiskott-Aldrich syndrome. This sample comprised PBMCs from the stem cell graft donor, obtained from the stem cell graft.

In nucleotides, the CDR3 is TGTGCCAGCAGTGACCGAGGACAGGGGGCGAGAGAGACCCAGTACTTC. Its translation is CASSDRGQGARETQYF. The V call is TRBV25-1, the J call TRBJ2-5, with 11 bases identical to TRBD1. CDR3 length equals 16 residues. Unmatched junction bases numbered 7, after V lost 3 bases and J lost 4 bases. Germline-derived CDR1 and CDR2 are MGHDK and SYGVNS.